Listed here are 26 T cell receptor beta chains from one sample, sequenced in a study of technical replicates of blood from a few donors. Produced via immunoSEQ multiplex PCR; TCRdb's table is partial and in-frame only. The repertoire has tens of thousands of clones, roughly 94% of them found once; the top ten carry about 0.39%. The sample comprised T cells isolated from PBMCs. These receptors originate from a human donor in good health.

This clone has a single count. The gene calls are TRBV5-6 and TRBJ2-4; no reliable D call. V was clipped by 0 bases and J by 2 bases, with 6 bases between them. The length of the CDR3 is 14 residues. Germline V CDR1 and CDR2: SGHDT, YYEEEE. The CDR3 loop is CASSLGATKNIQYF. The CDR3 nucleotides are TGTGCCAGCAGCTTGGGAGCGACCAAAAACATTCAGTACTTC.

CDR3 nucleotide sequence: TGTGCCAGCAGTTTACCATTGGGGACTAGCGGGGTCGCCTACAATGAGCAGTTCTTC. The encoded protein is CASSLPLGTSGVAYNEQFF. The V and J genes are TRBV28 and TRBJ2-1, with TRBD2 identical over 13 bases. From germline, CDR1 is MDHEN and CDR2 SYDVKM. With V trimmed by 2 bases and J by 2 bases, 9 bases remained unmatched. The CDR3 has 19 amino acids.

This sequence joins TRBV6-1 and TRBJ1-2; TRBD1 is a possible D gene (6 bases). With 7 bases removed from V and 4 bases from J, the gap between germline ends came to 10 bases. This CDR3 has 12 residues. Germline CDR1 MNHNS, CDR2 SASEGT. The CDR3 spells CASTGDIYGYTF. CDR3 nucleotide sequence: TGTGCCAGCACTGGGGACATCTATGGCTACACCTTC.

J is TRBJ2-3 and V is TRBV7-9; TRBD2 matches at 7 bases. The CDR3 loop spans 17 amino acids. The trim removed 5 bases at V and 0 bases at J, leaving 11 bases unmatched. Germline-derived CDR1 and CDR2 are SEHNR and FQNEAQ (reference sequence). This CDR3 is CASSPTRGRGSTDTQYF. For the CDR3, the DNA is TGTGCCAGCAGCCCAACCCGTGGGCGGGGGAGCACAGATACGCAGTATTTT. Full variable domain (outside the CDR3, taken from reference TRBV7-9 and TRBJ2-3): DTGVSQNPRHKITKRGQNVTFRCDPISEHNRLYWYRQTLGQGPEFLTYFQNEAQLEKSRLLSDRFSAERPKGSFSTLEIQRTEQGDSAMYLCASSPTRGRGSTDTQYFGPGTRLTVL.

V usage is TRBV11-3 and J usage is TRBJ2-3, with D maybe TRBD1 (6 bases). This CDR3 region has 13 residues. Germline CDR1 is SGHNT and CDR2 is YENEEA. Trimming shortened V by 3 bases and J by 6 bases, and 10 bases separated the two germline ends. The CDR3 spells CASSLPDSDTQYF. CDR3 nucleotides: TGTGCCAGCAGCTTGCCGGACAGTGATACGCAGTATTTT.

The chain combines TRBV19 with TRBJ2-3; TRBD2 aligns across 12 bases. This CDR3 comprises 15 residues. CDR1 and CDR2 from the germline V gene are LNHDA and SQIVND (reference sequence). V shed 10 bases and J 3 bases; nucleotides not matched to a gene: 8. CDR3 in DNA: TGTGCCACTACTAAGACTAGCGGGAGTACAGATACGCAGTATTTT. This sequence encodes CATTKTSGSTDTQYF.

This sequence joins TRBV5-1 and TRBJ1-5; 8 bases line up with TRBD1. The CDR3 sequence is 14 residues long. Germline V gene lookup returns CDR1 SGHRS and CDR2 YFSETQ. V shed 4 bases, J shed 7 bases, and the junction held 7 bases outside the gene matches. The CDR3 DNA reads TGCGCCAGCAGCCCTGGGACAGGAAGGCAGCCCCAGCATTTT. Protein: CASSPGTGRQPQHF. Full variable domain (rest looked up from reference TRBV5-1 and TRBJ1-5): KAGVTQTPRYLIKTRGQQVTLSCSPISGHRSVSWYQQTPGQGLQFLFEYFSETQRNKGNFPGRFSGRQFSNSRSEMNVSTLELGDSALYLCASSPGTGRQPQHFGDGTRLSIL.

The genes are TRBV7-8 and TRBJ2-7; 14 nucleotides agree with TRBD2. Losses at the gene ends were 5 bases for V and 3 bases for J; bases not matched to a gene: 15. Germline V lookup: CDR1 SGHVS, CDR2 FQNEAQ. This CDR3 is 19 amino acids long. The CDR3 DNA reads as TGTGCCAGCAGCCTCACGGGGCCGGGACTAGCGGGAGCCTACTACGAGCAGTACTTC. Protein: CASSLTGPGLAGAYYEQYF.

Only a few counts were recorded for this clone. The chain has TRBV5-1 and TRBJ1-2; TRBD1 matches at 11 bases. This CDR3 has 13 amino acids. Germline assignment: CDR1 SGHRS and CDR2 YFSETQ. J was trimmed by 5 bases and V by 6 bases; bases with no gene match: 3. Here the CDR3 reads CASTRDRGYGYTF. In nucleotides, the CDR3 is TGCGCCAGCACCCGGGACAGGGGGTATGGCTACACCTTC.

The chain links TRBV6-1 to TRBJ2-7, with TRBD2 matching over 7 bases. Germline CDR1 is MNHNS and CDR2 is SASEGT. V dropped 8 bases and J dropped 3; count of bases not matched to a gene: 7. The CDR3 covers 13 residues. The CDR3 DNA is TGTGCCAGCTCGTGGGACTATCTCTACGAGCAGTACTTC. Encoded protein: CASSWDYLYEQYF.

The chain uses TRBV9 and TRBJ2-1; 7 bases line up with TRBD2. This CDR3 is built from 16 residues. J gave up 0 bases and V 4 bases, and 7 bases lay outside the gene matches. Germline V lookup: CDR1 SGDLS, CDR2 YYNGEE. The CDR3, as DNA: TGTGCCAGCAGCATCTTAGCGGGTAGCTCCTACAATGAGCAGTTCTTC. Translated: CASSILAGSSYNEQFF.

This chain joins TRBV4-2 and TRBJ2-3; the D gene is possibly TRBD2 (6 bases). V was pared by 2 bases and J by 2 bases, with 14 bases between. There are 16 residues in the CDR3. Germline V lookup: CDR1 LGHNA, CDR2 YNFKEQ. In DNA, the CDR3 is TGTGCCAGCAGCCAACGGGGGACGGTCCCCACAGATACGCAGTATTTT. Translating gives CASSQRGTVPTDTQYF.

This chain links TRBV10-3 with TRBJ2-1, with a possible D match to TRBD2 (6 bases). V lost 10 bases, J lost 6 bases, and 19 bases lay in between. The CDR3 spans 14 residues. Germline CDR1 is ENHRY and CDR2 is SYGVKD. CDR3 region: CASIPGLNSNEQFF. CDR3 nucleotide sequence: TGTGCCAGCATACCGGGACTCAATAGCAATGAGCAGTTCTTC.

The J gene is TRBJ1-3, the V gene TRBV7-9; D uncertain. The germline gives CDR1 SEHNR, CDR2 FQNEAQ (reference sequence). Trimming left V 5 bases short and J 2 bases short, with 7 bases between. This CDR3 is 13 amino acids long. The CDR3 coding sequence is TGTGCCAGCAGCCCCCCAACTGGAAACACCATATATTTT. Translation: CASSPPTGNTIYF.

The chain employs TRBV10-3 and TRBJ2-5, with 8 bases matching TRBD2. This CDR3 region has 15 residues. CDR1 and CDR2 from the germline V gene are ENHRY and SYGVKD. Trimming at V came to 3 bases and at J to 3 bases, leaving 6 bases not matched to a gene. The CDR3 is CAISEDISGKETQYF. In DNA, the CDR3 is TGTGCCATCAGTGAAGACATTAGCGGGAAAGAGACCCAGTACTTC.

This chain connects TRBV13 to TRBJ2-7; a possible D gene is TRBD2 (7 bases). The CDR3 contains 13 residues. Trimming pared 4 bases from V and 5 bases from J, leaving 12 bases between. Germline values: CDR1 PRHDT, CDR2 FYEKMQ (reference sequence). The CDR3 region has the DNA TGTGCCAGCAGCTCCGGGGGGCCCAACGAGCAGTACTTC. Translating it yields CASSSGGPNEQYF.

The sample holds one count of this clone. The rearrangement uses TRBV27 and TRBJ2-1; weak D call: TRBD2 (5 bases). The V and J ends lost 0 bases and 9 bases respectively, with 9 bases between them. Per the germline V gene, CDR1 is MNHEY and CDR2 is SMNVEV (reference sequence). This CDR3 region has 13 residues. The CDR3 loop reads CASSLSLGIEQFF. The CDR3 coding sequence is TGTGCCAGCAGTTTATCGCTCGGGATTGAGCAGTTCTTC.

This clone has only one observation. V is TRBV4-1 and J is TRBJ2-7, with 8 bases that match TRBD2. CDR1 MGHRA and CDR2 YSYEKL come from the germline V gene. This CDR3 is built from 15 residues. The J segment lost 0 bases and the V segment lost 3 bases, leaving 4 bases of the junction unmatched. In DNA form, the CDR3 reads TGCGCCAGCAGCCAGCGGGAGGCTTCCTCCTACGAGCAGTACTTC. Amino acid sequence: CASSQREASSYEQYF.

The chain is built from TRBV9 and TRBJ2-1, with D possibly TRBD2 on 5 matching bases. CDR1 and CDR2 from the germline V gene are SGDLS and YYNGEE. The CDR3 is 16 amino acids. Trimming took 4 bases from V and 6 from J, leaving 20 bases between them. CDR3 residues: CASSLRPGLASNEQFF. CDR3 DNA sequence: TGTGCCAGCAGCCTACGGCCGGGCCTAGCATCCAATGAGCAGTTCTTC.

This sequence joins TRBV2 and TRBJ2-1; TRBD2 is a possible D gene (5 bases). Trimming took 6 bases from V and 10 from J, leaving 7 bases between them. This CDR3 has 10 amino acids. Germline V gene sequence: CDR1 SNHLY, CDR2 FYNNEI. The chain's CDR3 is CASRGGEQFF. In nucleotides, the CDR3 is TGTGCCAGCAGAGGCGGGGAGCAGTTCTTC. Full variable domain (remainder filled in from reference TRBV2 and TRBJ2-1): EPEVTQTPSHQVTQMGQEVILRCVPISNHLYFYWYRQILGQKVEFLVSFYNNEISEKSEIFDDQFSVERPDGSNFTLKIRSTKLEDSAMYFCASRGGEQFFGPGTRLTVL.

The chain employs TRBV6-6 and TRBJ2-3, with TRBD1 matching 8 bases. V was clipped by 2 bases and J by 5 bases; unmatched bases: 6. Germline loops: CDR1 MNHNY, CDR2 SVGAGI (reference sequence). The CDR3 sequence is 15 residues long. This chain's CDR3 is CASSYRDRRGDTQYF. CDR3 nucleotide sequence: TGTGCCAGCAGTTACCGGGACAGGAGAGGAGATACGCAGTATTTT.

The chain couples TRBV7-8 to TRBJ1-1; a possible D gene is TRBD1 (5 bases). Trimming took 3 bases from V and 0 from J, leaving 20 bases between them. This CDR3 has 18 residues. Germline assignment: CDR1 SGHVS and CDR2 FQNEAQ. The CDR3 loop is CASSLGGRDEYMNTEAFF. The CDR3 DNA reads as TGTGCCAGCAGCTTGGGTGGGAGGGACGAGTATATGAACACTGAAGCTTTCTTT. Complete variable domain (other parts from reference TRBV7-8 and TRBJ1-1): GAGVSQSPRYKVAKRGQDVALRCDPISGHVSLFWYQQALGQGPEFLTYFQNEAQLDKSGLPSDRFFAERPEGSVSTLKIQRTQQEDSAVYLCASSLGGRDEYMNTEAFFGQGTRLTVV.

V is TRBV28 and J is TRBJ2-4; TRBD2 might be the D (7 bases). Trimming stripped 9 bases from V and 2 bases from J, with 23 bases between. Germline lookup yields CDR1 MDHEN and CDR2 SYDVKM. The CDR3 contains 17 residues. CDR3: CASGGGYREGTKNIQYF. CDR3 in DNA: TGTGCCAGTGGCGGTGGTTACAGGGAGGGAACCAAAAACATTCAGTACTTC.

The chain uses TRBV7-9 and TRBJ2-6; 7 bases are a match to TRBD1. CDR3 size: 17 residues. Germline V lookup: CDR1 SEHNR, CDR2 FQNEAQ (reference sequence). V lost 2 bases and J lost 3; bases outside the gene matches: 7. The CDR3 region is CASSLLGQLRGANVLTF. CDR3 DNA: TGTGCCAGCAGCTTATTGGGACAGCTTCGTGGGGCCAACGTCCTGACTTTC.

This sequence joins TRBV7-9 and TRBJ1-5; D perhaps matches TRBD1 (5 bases). CDR1 SEHNR and CDR2 FQNEAQ come from the germline V gene (reference sequence). Deletions cut 0 bases from V and 6 bases from J, with 6 bases between. This CDR3 has 13 amino acids. CDR3 in DNA: TGTGCCAGCAGCTTAGCCGGGGGTCAGCCCCAGCATTTT. It yields the protein CASSLAGGQPQHF.

This chain joins TRBV5-1 and TRBJ2-1; D uncertain. V lost 0 bases to trimming and J lost 5 bases, with 6 bases between them. The germline CDR1 and CDR2 sequences are SGHRS and YFSETQ. This CDR3 spans 13 amino acids. The CDR3 region has the DNA TGCGCCAGCAGCTTGGGGCCAAACAATGAGCAGTTCTTC. Translating it yields CASSLGPNNEQFF. Full variable domain (outside the CDR3, taken from reference TRBV5-1 and TRBJ2-1): KAGVTQTPRYLIKTRGQQVTLSCSPISGHRSVSWYQQTPGQGLQFLFEYFSETQRNKGNFPGRFSGRQFSNSRSEMNVSTLELGDSALYLCASSLGPNNEQFFGPGTRLTVL.